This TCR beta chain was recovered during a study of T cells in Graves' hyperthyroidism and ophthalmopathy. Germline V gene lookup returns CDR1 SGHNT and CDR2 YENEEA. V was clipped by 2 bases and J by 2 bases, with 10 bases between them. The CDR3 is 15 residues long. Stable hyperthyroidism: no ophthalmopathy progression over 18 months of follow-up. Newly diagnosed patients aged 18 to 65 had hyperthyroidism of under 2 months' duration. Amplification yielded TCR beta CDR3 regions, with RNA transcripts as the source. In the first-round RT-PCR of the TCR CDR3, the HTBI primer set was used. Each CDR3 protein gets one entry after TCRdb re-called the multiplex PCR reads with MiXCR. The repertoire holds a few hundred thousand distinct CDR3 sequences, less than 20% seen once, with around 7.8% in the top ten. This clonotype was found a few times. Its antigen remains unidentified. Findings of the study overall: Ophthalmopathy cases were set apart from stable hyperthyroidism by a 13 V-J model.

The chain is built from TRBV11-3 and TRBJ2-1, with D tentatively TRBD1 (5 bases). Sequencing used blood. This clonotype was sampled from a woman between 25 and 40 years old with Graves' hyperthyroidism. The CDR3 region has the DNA TGTGCCAGCAGCTTAACCCAGGGTGCCTACAATGAGCAGTTCTTC. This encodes CASSLTQGAYNEQFF.